There are a few counts of the clone carrying this TCR beta chain. This likely comes from a read error, as the CDR3 has no conserved phenylalanine or tryptophan at its end. The limits of the CDR3 on the DNA are not certain, so only TCRdb's listed CDR3 is given. The CDR3 totals 12 residues, both ends included. Looked up from germline, CDR1 is ENHRY and CDR2 is SYGVKD. One entry per CDR3 protein, called by TCRdb with MiXCR from the RT-PCR reads. The sample carries about 700,000 distinct CDR3 sequences, approximately 14% recorded once. This chain links TRBV10-3 with TRBJ1-2. This receptor was taken from a female donor in good health, serving as a healthy control. Input material: memory CD4+ T cells from blood. CDR3 sequence reads: CAISESERPRYV.